This T cell receptor beta chain originates from a study of blood T cell repertoires in COVID-19. This clone was observed a handful of times. TCRdb's copy holds only in-frame clones and misses some; the assay was immunoSEQ multiplex PCR. The sample records over 150,000 clones, around 82% being singletons. CDR3 length: 15 amino acids. V shed 6 bases and J 5 bases; nucleotides not matched to a gene: 5. Germline lookup yields CDR1 SNHLY and CDR2 FYNNEI. The chain links TRBV2 to TRBJ2-5, with 14 bases aligning to TRBD2. The sequencing input was peripheral blood. The origin of this receptor is a man in his late teens or twenties with active or convalescent COVID-19. As DNA, the CDR3 is TGTGCCAGCAGCGGACTAGCGGGGGGTAGGGAGACCCAGTACTTC. Translated: CASSGLAGGRETQYF.